This T cell receptor (beta chain) was identified in a study of T-cell reconstitution after alpha-beta-depleted transplantation in children. With V trimmed by 4 bases and J by 7 bases, 9 bases remained unmatched. There are 15 residues in the CDR3. Germline lookup yields CDR1 SGHRS and CDR2 YFSETQ. Notes on the study in general: Where some patients showed high TCRbeta diversity at day 60, it came from recipient T cells and thymic progenitors that had survived. When one year had passed after transplant, most T-cell counts and diversity came from newly produced T cells. The study reportedly traced alpha-beta T cells about two months after transplant to several hundred expanded graft clones.

With respect to this clonotype: Its antigen is currently unknown.

Preparing the TCRbeta library involved the use of unique molecular identifiers. TCRdb processed the PCR reads anew with MiXCR; each CDR3 protein has one entry. The sample shows some 450,000 distinct CDR3 sequences, around two fifths of them seen only once. The starting material was PBMCs, obtained before TCRalphabeta/CD19-depleted stem cell transplant. The gene calls are TRBV5-1 and TRBJ2-7; 12 nucleotides line up with TRBD1. The source is a girl aged 2 to 10 with aplastic anemia, due to receive a stem cell transplant. Here the CDR3 reads CASSVTGTGGNEQYF. DNA of the CDR3: TGCGCCAGCAGCGTAACCGGGACAGGGGGCAATGAGCAGTACTTC.